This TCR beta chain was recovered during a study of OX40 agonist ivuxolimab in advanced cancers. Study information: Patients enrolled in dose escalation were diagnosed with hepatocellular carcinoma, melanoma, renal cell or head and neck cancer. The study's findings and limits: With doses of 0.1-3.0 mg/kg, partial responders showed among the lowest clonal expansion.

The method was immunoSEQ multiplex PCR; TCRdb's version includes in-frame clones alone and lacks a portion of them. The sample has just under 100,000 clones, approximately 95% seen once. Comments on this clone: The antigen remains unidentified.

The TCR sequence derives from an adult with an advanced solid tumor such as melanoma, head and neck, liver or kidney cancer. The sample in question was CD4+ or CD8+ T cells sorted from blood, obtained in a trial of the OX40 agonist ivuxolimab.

CDR3 in amino acids: CASSFRLAARETQYF. The CDR3 nucleotides are TGCGCCAGCAGCTTTAGGTTGGCAGCAAGGGAGACCCAGTACTTC. This chain connects TRBV5-1 to TRBJ2-5; D remains ambiguous. Trimming removed 2 bases from V and 5 bases from J, with 16 bases in between. This CDR3 spans 15 amino acids. Germline loops: CDR1 SGHRS, CDR2 YFSETQ. The variable domain in full, completed from reference TRBV5-1 and TRBJ2-5, reads KAGVTQTPRYLIKTRGQQVTLSCSPISGHRSVSWYQQTPGQGLQFLFEYFSETQRNKGNFPGRFSGRQFSNSRSEMNVSTLELGDSALYLCASSFRLAARETQYFGPGTRLLVL.